This TCR beta chain was captured by sequencing in a study of T cell changes during pregnancy in multiple sclerosis. Profiling relied on immunoSEQ multiplex PCR, and the TCRdb table lists in-frame clones only, not all of them. The sample holds tens of thousands of clones, around 94% seen once. CDR1 MNHEY and CDR2 SMNVEV come from the germline V gene (reference sequence). The CDR3 contains 13 residues. The TCR originated in a female donor in good health, enrolled as a control in a pregnancy study. Sequenced material: CD8+ T cells from peripheral blood mononuclear cells, taken in the third trimester of pregnancy. The chain uses TRBV27 and TRBJ1-2, with D possibly matching TRBD1 (5 bases). The CDR3 DNA follows: TGTGTCACGTGGGGCGGCAGGGCTTATGGCTACACCTTC. Translating gives CVTWGGRAYGYTF.